The 9 T cell receptor beta chains below were found in one sample sequenced in a study of response to subunit inactivated influenza vaccine. TCRdb analysed the RT-PCR reads with MiXCR anew, one entry per CDR3 protein. The table lists about 700,000 distinct CDR3 sequences, around 13% of them singletons. Source: PBMCs from blood, taken less than 15 days before vaccination. The receptors here all came from a man between 45 and 60 years old who received an inactivated influenza vaccine.

The chain joins TRBV12-3 or TRBV12-4 to TRBJ2-7; 11 bases map to TRBD1. With V trimmed by 3 bases and J by 7 bases, 11 bases remained unmatched. This CDR3 has 16 amino acids. The CDR3 sequence is CASSLEWGGQGGEQYF. The CDR3 bases are TGTGCCAGCAGTTTGGAGTGGGGGGGACAGGGGGGAGAGCAGTACTTC.

This clonotype was seen ten or more times. The CDR3 DNA reads TGTGCCAGCAGTCCCGGATACAATGAGCAGTTCTTC. It translates to CASSPGYNEQFF. V usage is TRBV7-9 and J usage is TRBJ2-1; D ambiguous. Germline lookup yields CDR1 SEHNR and CDR2 FQNEAQ (reference sequence). The length of the CDR3 is 12 residues. Trimming removed 6 bases at V and 4 bases at J, with 7 bases between.

The CDR3 sequence: CSARDRLTGFGTEAFF. As DNA, the CDR3 is TGCAGTGCTAGAGACCGATTGACAGGGTTTGGCACTGAAGCTTTCTTT. The rearrangement uses TRBV20-1 and TRBJ1-1; 7 bases match TRBD1. Germline CDR1 DFQATT, CDR2 SNEGSKA (reference sequence). The CDR3 runs to 16 residues. V shed 0 bases and J 4 bases; nucleotides not matched to a gene: 11.

This clonotype was seen a few times. This chain uses TRBV5-1 with TRBJ2-1, with a tentative D call TRBD2 (5 bases). Germline CDR1 and CDR2: SGHRS and YFSETQ. Trimming shortened V by 4 bases and J by 3 bases, and 17 bases separated the two germline ends. CDR3 length equals 16 residues. The CDR3 DNA follows: TGCGCCAGCAGCCTAATCAGCGGTGTGGGCTACAATGAGCAGTTCTTC. It yields the protein CASSLISGVGYNEQFF. The variable domain in full, with the rest retrieved from reference TRBV5-1 and TRBJ2-1, is KAGVTQTPRYLIKTRGQQVTLSCSPISGHRSVSWYQQTPGQGLQFLFEYFSETQRNKGNFPGRFSGRQFSNSRSEMNVSTLELGDSALYLCASSLISGVGYNEQFFGPGTRLTVL.

The chain couples TRBV20-1 to TRBJ2-2; perhaps TRBD2 as D (6 bases). This CDR3 has 12 amino acids. CDR1 and CDR2 (germline): DFQATT, SNEGSKA (reference sequence). Trimming cost V 3 bases and J 5 bases, with 7 bases left between them. Here the CDR3 reads CSASGRTGELFF. As DNA, the CDR3 is TGCAGTGCTAGCGGGAGAACCGGGGAGCTGTTTTTT.

The sample holds a few counts of this clonotype. The chain joins TRBV2 to TRBJ2-1; 7 bases match TRBD1. V lost 4 bases to trimming and J lost 4 bases; unmatched junction nucleotides: 4. CDR1 and CDR2 from the germline V gene are SNHLY and FYNNEI. The CDR3 is made up of 14 amino acids. The CDR3 here is CASSAGQEYNEQFF. The CDR3 nucleotides are TGTGCCAGCAGTGCCGGACAGGAGTACAATGAGCAGTTCTTC.

This clonotype was seen a handful of times. The chain couples TRBV6-1 to TRBJ1-6; 9 bases line up with TRBD1. V trimming: 8 bases; J trimming: 9 bases; junction bases outside the gene matches: 8. Germline CDR1 MNHNS, CDR2 SASEGT. This CDR3 contains 14 residues. The CDR3 loop reads CASGLGQGVSPLHF. In DNA, the CDR3 is TGTGCCAGCGGACTGGGACAGGGAGTTTCACCCCTCCACTTT.

There are a few counts of this clonotype. The chain carries TRBV12-3 or TRBV12-4 and TRBJ2-7; 8 bases match TRBD1. This CDR3 comprises 15 residues. V lost 4 bases and J lost 3; bases outside the gene matches: 8. The CDR3 spells CASSSSTDRDYEQYF. CDR3 nucleotides: TGTGCCAGCAGTTCATCAACGGACAGGGACTACGAGCAGTACTTC.

This clonotype has at least ten counts. The rearrangement uses TRBV5-6 and TRBJ2-3, with 12 bases aligning to TRBD2. The CDR3 sequence is 17 residues long. Germline loops: CDR1 SGHDT, CDR2 YYEEEE. Trimming removed 4 bases from V and 3 bases from J; junction bases left unmatched: 9. The CDR3 DNA reads TGTGCCAGCAGCCTGACGACTAGCGGGGGCCAAACAGATACGCAGTATTTT. It translates to CASSLTTSGGQTDTQYF.